A selection of T cell receptor beta chains follows, all from one sample in a study of cytomegalovirus exposure and HLA in healthy donors. Profiled with immunoSEQ multiplex PCR; TCRdb holds only in-frame clones, not every one. In total, the table holds about 77,000 clones. The sequenced sample was PBMCs. The receptors derive from a man aged 50 or older in good health and CMV-seropositive. Both conserved end residues are part of each CDR3. The D gene is left open where the match is weak.

V: TRBV30; J: TRBJ1-6; length: 12; D: NA; CDR3: CACDRFNSPLHF; DNA: TGTGCCTGTGACAGGTTTAATTCACCCCTCCACTTT
V: TRBV23-1; J: TRBJ1-2; length: 13; D: TRBD1; CDR3: CAYFPGQNYGYTF; DNA: TGCGCCTACTTCCCGGGACAGAACTATGGCTACACCTTC
V: TRBV5-4; J: TRBJ2-1; length: 13; D: NA; CDR3: CASSTDSSNEQFF; DNA: TGTGCCAGCAGCACGGACAGCAGTAATGAGCAGTTCTTC
V: TRBV11-2; J: TRBJ1-6; length: 14; D: NA; CDR3: CASLLRGSAGPLHF; DNA: TGTGCCAGCCTCCTCCGGGGGTCCGCAGGACCCCTCCACTTT
V: TRBV2; J: TRBJ1-6; length: 16; D: TRBD1; CDR3: CASSGTGGPGTSPLHF; DNA: TGTGCCAGCAGTGGAACAGGGGGCCCTGGTACTTCACCCCTCCACTTT
V: TRBV27; J: TRBJ1-1; length: 14; D: NA; CDR3: CASSPGLGLTEAFF; DNA: TGTGCCAGCAGTCCGGGACTGGGCCTAACTGAAGCTTTCTTT
V: TRBV19; J: TRBJ2-3; length: 14; D: TRBD1; CDR3: CASSDRGQTDTQYF; DNA: TGTGCCAGTAGTGACAGGGGGCAGACAGATACGCAGTATTTT
V: TRBV6-6; J: TRBJ1-5; length: 13; D: NA; CDR3: CATRRGGNQPQHF; DNA: TGTGCCACACGAAGAGGGGGAAATCAGCCCCAGCATTTT
V: TRBV18; J: TRBJ2-5; length: 15; D: TRBD2; CDR3: CASSRMRTSGETQYF; DNA: TGTGCCAGCTCACGAATGCGGACTAGCGGGGAGACCCAGTACTTC
V: TRBV2; J: TRBJ2-7; length: 14; D: TRBD1; CDR3: CATSGAGGSYEQYF; DNA: TGTGCCACTTCCGGGGCAGGGGGCTCCTACGAGCAGTACTTC
V: TRBV7-9; J: TRBJ2-2; length: 12; D: NA; CDR3: CASSSDRLGLFF; DNA: TGTGCCAGCAGCTCAGACAGACTTGGGCTGTTTTTT
V: TRBV9; J: TRBJ2-1; length: 14; D: TRBD1; CDR3: CASGQGVVGDEQFF; DNA: TGTGCCAGCGGCCAGGGGGTCGTTGGCGATGAGCAGTTCTTC
V: TRBV19; J: TRBJ2-3; length: 14; D: TRBD1; CDR3: CASTRTGFTDTQYF; DNA: TGTGCCAGTACCCGGACAGGATTTACGGATACGCAGTATTTT
V: TRBV11-2; J: TRBJ2-1; length: 16; D: TRBD2; CDR3: CASSLEVSGGRREQFF; DNA: TGTGCCAGCAGCTTAGAAGTTAGCGGGGGTCGTCGGGAGCAGTTCTTC
V: TRBV11-2; J: TRBJ1-2; length: 17; D: TRBD1; CDR3: CASSPLTGTVFLGGYTF; DNA: TGTGCCAGCAGCCCCCTGACCGGGACAGTTTTTTTAGGAGGCTACACCTTC
V: TRBV10-3; J: TRBJ2-3; length: 13; D: NA; CDR3: CAISEGRTDTQYF; DNA: TGTGCCATCAGTGAGGGCAGAACAGATACGCAGTATTTT
V: TRBV4-2; J: TRBJ2-2; length: 20; D: TRBD2; CDR3: CASSQDWGLAGGPVTGELFF; DNA: TGTGCCAGCAGCCAAGATTGGGGACTAGCGGGGGGGCCGGTCACCGGGGAGCTGTTTTTT
V: TRBV11-2; J: TRBJ1-1; length: 15; D: NA; CDR3: CASSLEVGVNTEAFF; DNA: TGTGCCAGCAGCTTAGAAGTCGGGGTCAACACTGAAGCTTTCTTT
V: TRBV5-1; J: TRBJ1-1; length: 14; D: NA; CDR3: CASSFSSDATEAFF; DNA: TGCGCCAGCAGCTTTTCGTCAGATGCCACTGAAGCTTTCTTT
V: TRBV19; J: TRBJ2-5; length: 15; D: NA; CDR3: CASSMGTTGTETQYF; DNA: TGTGCCAGTAGTATGGGCACGACAGGAACGGAGACCCAGTACTTC
V: TRBV6-1; J: TRBJ2-1; length: 12; D: TRBD1; CDR3: CASSELDRAQVF; DNA: TGTGCCAGCAGTGAACTAGACAGGGCTCAGGTCTTC
V: TRBV7-9; J: TRBJ1-1; length: 12; D: NA; CDR3: CASSLQGAEAFF; DNA: TGTGCCAGCAGCTTACAAGGGGCTGAAGCTTTCTTT
V: TRBV5-1; J: TRBJ1-2; length: 14; D: NA; CDR3: CASSSDSTSYGYTF; DNA: TGCGCCAGCAGTTCGGACAGCACCAGCTATGGCTACACCTTC
V: TRBV6-5; J: TRBJ1-2; length: 15; D: TRBD1; CDR3: CASSYRDRAHYGYTF; DNA: TGTGCCAGCAGTTACCGGGACAGGGCTCACTATGGCTACACCTTC
V: TRBV5-1; J: TRBJ2-1; length: 16; D: TRBD1; CDR3: CASSLATGGFGNEQFF; DNA: TGCGCCAGCAGCTTGGCCACAGGGGGCTTCGGGAATGAGCAGTTCTTC
V: TRBV5-6; J: TRBJ1-2; length: 16; D: NA; CDR3: CASSPIRGNPSYGYTF; DNA: TGTGCCAGCAGCCCCATCCGGGGGAACCCTTCTTATGGCTACACCTTC
V: TRBV29-1; J: TRBJ1-1; length: 13; D: NA; CDR3: CSVRRGRNTEAFF; DNA: TGCAGCGTTCGCCGGGGTAGGAACACTGAAGCTTTCTTT
V: TRBV30; J: TRBJ2-1; length: 13; D: NA; CDR3: CAWSVNSYNEQFF; DNA: TGTGCCTGGAGTGTAAACAGTTACAATGAGCAGTTCTTC
V: TRBV30; J: TRBJ1-1; length: 11; D: NA; CDR3: CAWDTTGLAFF; DNA: TGTGCCTGGGACACCACCGGCTTAGCTTTCTTT
V: TRBV28; J: TRBJ1-2; length: 15; D: TRBD1; CDR3: CASSPPQGARDGYTF; DNA: TGTGCCAGCAGCCCGCCTCAGGGGGCCAGGGATGGCTACACCTTC
V: TRBV5-5; J: TRBJ2-7; length: 15; D: TRBD1; CDR3: CASSFSGTGGGEQYF; DNA: TGTGCCAGCAGCTTTAGCGGGACAGGGGGAGGGGAGCAGTACTTC
V: TRBV19; J: TRBJ1-1; length: 17; D: NA; CDR3: CASSSGHSSLLNTEAFF; DNA: TGTGCCAGTAGTTCGGGTCACTCGAGTTTATTGAACACTGAAGCTTTCTTT
V: TRBV13; J: TRBJ1-2; length: 15; D: TRBD1; CDR3: CASSSGQGISYGYTF; DNA: TGTGCCAGCAGCTCGGGACAGGGGATTTCCTATGGCTACACCTTC
V: TRBV6-1; J: TRBJ2-4; length: 13; D: TRBD1; CDR3: CASVAGQGDIQYF; DNA: TGTGCCAGCGTTGCCGGACAGGGGGACATTCAGTACTTC
V: TRBV15; J: TRBJ2-2; length: 15; D: TRBD2; CDR3: CATTPSGGPTGELFF; DNA: TGTGCCACCACCCCATCGGGGGGTCCCACCGGGGAGCTGTTTTTT
V: TRBV5-1; J: TRBJ1-1; length: 15; D: NA; CDR3: CASSLGQWGFTEAFF; DNA: TGCGCCAGCAGCCTTGGACAGTGGGGGTTCACTGAAGCTTTCTTT
V: TRBV2; J: TRBJ1-1; length: 11; D: TRBD1; CDR3: CASTMTGVTFF; DNA: TGTGCCAGCACCATGACAGGGGTGACTTTCTTT
V: TRBV18; J: TRBJ1-2; length: 16; D: TRBD1; CDR3: CASSPLGQGDPDGHTF; DNA: TGTGCCAGCTCACCCCTCGGACAGGGCGATCCAGATGGCCACACCTTC
V: TRBV19; J: TRBJ2-3; length: 18; D: TRBD2; CDR3: CALSKLEGLAVSTDTQYF; DNA: TGTGCACTCAGCAAGTTGGAGGGTCTAGCGGTTAGCACAGATACGCAGTATTTT
V: TRBV7-9; J: TRBJ1-5; length: 17; D: TRBD1; CDR3: CASSFKGTGVLDQPQHF; DNA: TGTGCCAGCAGCTTCAAGGGGACAGGGGTATTAGATCAGCCCCAGCATTTT
V: TRBV5-1; J: TRBJ1-4; length: 16; D: NA; CDR3: CASSSLGGVGGEKLFF; DNA: TGCGCCAGCAGCAGTCTGGGGGGGGTTGGCGGTGAAAAACTGTTTTTT
V: TRBV28; J: TRBJ2-7; length: 12; D: NA; CDR3: CASSPGVYEQYF; DNA: TGTGCCAGCAGTCCGGGGGTGTACGAGCAGTACTTC
V: TRBV7-3; J: TRBJ2-3; length: 13; D: NA; CDR3: CASSLTQGDTQYF; DNA: TGTGCCAGCAGCTTAACGCAGGGAGATACGCAGTATTTT
V: TRBV9; J: TRBJ1-1; length: 13; D: NA; CDR3: CASSVARNTEAFF; DNA: TGTGCCAGCAGCGTAGCTAGGAACACTGAAGCTTTCTTT
V: TRBV27; J: TRBJ1-3; length: 16; D: NA; CDR3: CASSLSAGASGNTIYF; DNA: TGTGCCAGCAGTTTATCCGCAGGGGCGAGTGGAAACACCATATATTTT
V: TRBV5-1; J: TRBJ2-1; length: 15; D: TRBD2; CDR3: CASTRLAGNNNEQFF; DNA: TGCGCCAGCACAAGACTAGCGGGAAACAACAATGAGCAGTTCTTC
V: TRBV5-1; J: TRBJ2-7; length: 18; D: TRBD2; CDR3: CASSLMTSGRESSYEQYF; DNA: TGCGCCAGCAGCCTCATGACTAGCGGGAGGGAGAGCTCCTACGAGCAGTACTTC
V: TRBV29-1; J: TRBJ1-1; length: 11; D: NA; CDR3: CSTTVNTEAFF; DNA: TGCAGCACCACTGTCAACACTGAAGCTTTCTTT
V: TRBV7-3; J: TRBJ1-6; length: 16; D: NA; CDR3: CASSSPHGQEKSPLHF; DNA: TGTGCCAGCAGCTCTCCGCATGGTCAAGAGAAGTCACCCCTCCACTTT